This T cell receptor beta chain emerged from a study of cytomegalovirus exposure and HLA in healthy donors. For the study at large: Across almost 400 genotyped donors, 81% landed in the Caucasian-associated ancestry cluster. Study results and limitations: Within an earlier analysis, most TCR beta V segments proved productive either about 87% or about 30% of the time. HLA alleles were associated with some 16,000 TCR beta sequences in a later analysis at 0.05 false discovery rate.

Researchers ran the PCR with 60 Vbeta and 13 Jbeta primers. Clones were read by immunoSEQ multiplex PCR, and TCRdb kept only the in-frame ones, dropping some. The data show around 100,000 clones, with roughly 80% seen just once and roughly 20% held by the top ten. The CDR3 is 14 amino acids. The germline V gene has CDR1 SGHRS and CDR2 YFSETQ. V shed 4 bases and J shed 0 bases, with 11 bases lying between them. As concerns this clone: Its antigen is currently unknown.

Sequences were obtained from PBMCs. The receptor comes from a man aged 25 to 40 in good health and CMV-seropositive. This chain connects TRBV5-1 to TRBJ2-7; a possible D gene is TRBD1 (5 bases). CDR3 in amino acids: CASSLGANSYEQYF. The CDR3 DNA follows: TGCGCCAGCAGCCTTGGGGCTAACTCCTACGAGCAGTACTTC.